This T cell receptor (beta chain) was identified in a study of vaccination and CD4 T cells after COVID-19. The CDR3 spans 17 residues. From germline, CDR1 is MNHEY and CDR2 SMNVEV (reference sequence). Trimming took off 2 bases at V and 5 bases at J, with 21 bases between the two ends. Regarding treatment: roughly 11-day PBMC culture with coronavirus spike peptide pools or control peptides (ViraFEST assay). The ViraFEST method relied on peptide pools to expand antigen-specific T cells, followed by TCR sequencing. This clonotype has a handful of counts. Its antigen is not known. Cultured CD4+ T cells had their DNA profiled by the Oncomine TCR Beta short-read assay. One entry per CDR3 protein, called by TCRdb with MiXCR from the PCR reads. This table holds about 17,000 distinct CDR3 sequences, over 50% found once.

The TCR originated in a human donor who had recovered from COVID-19. Sequenced sample: CD4+ T cells from blood, cultured in vitro. The rearrangement joins TRBV27 to TRBJ1-1; tentatively, D is TRBD1 (6 bases). As DNA, the CDR3 is TGTGCCAGCAGTTTAATAAGAATACAGGGCTTTGGGACTGAAGCTTTCTTT. Translated, it gives CASSLIRIQGFGTEAFF.